This T cell receptor (beta chain) was profiled in a study of T-cell reconstitution after alpha-beta-depleted transplantation in children. V was shortened by 3 bases and J by 4 bases, with 12 bases between the two germline ends. Germline V CDR1 and CDR2: MGHRA, YSYEKL. This CDR3 region has 14 residues. A word on this clonotype: Its antigen remains unidentified. Because it lacks the conserved phenylalanine or tryptophan at the end, this CDR3 is likely a read error.

During its preparation, the TCRbeta library received unique molecular identifiers. TCRdb recomputed calls from the PCR reads with MiXCR, one row per CDR3 protein. Among about 200,000 distinct CDR3 sequences listed, under 20% were seen once. Study-wide findings and caveats: T cells produced anew were the main source of T-cell counts and diversity one year after transplant.

The chain joins TRBV4-1 to TRBJ2-5; D may be TRBD1 (6 bases). The source of this sequence is a male patient aged 2-15 years who had a stem cell transplant for acute lymphoblastic leukemia, so the T cells may come from the graft donor. The sample consisted of PBMCs, mostly from graft donor cells, taken 360 days after TCRalphabeta/CD19-depleted stem cell transplant. The CDR3 here is CASSQLQGIETQYY. The CDR3 DNA is TGCGCCAGCAGCCAGTTACAGGGAATAGAGACCCAGTACTAC.